This T cell receptor (beta chain) was profiled in a study of cytomegalovirus exposure and HLA in healthy donors. Study outcomes and limitations: An analysis was carried out at a later point. It showed that HLA-associated TCR beta chains were more clonally expanded than equally common non-associated chains.

The PCR had 60 Vbeta and 13 Jbeta primers. This table comes from immunoSEQ multiplex PCR, and its TCRdb copy is limited to in-frame clones, with some not included. The sample includes some 130,000 clones, 78% of them seen just once. The CDR3 covers 13 residues. CDR1 is SQVTM, CDR2 ANQGSEA, per germline. Trimming at V came to 4 bases and at J to 2 bases, leaving 4 bases not matched to a gene. This clone showed up just a few times. Antigen specificity is unknown. The origin of this receptor is a female donor in good health and CMV-seronegative. Sequences were obtained from PBMCs. The genes are TRBV29-1 and TRBJ2-5; 7 positions match TRBD1. This CDR3 is CSVAGTEQETQYF. Written as DNA, the CDR3 is TGCAGCGTTGCCGGGACAGAGCAAGAGACCCAGTACTTC.